This T cell receptor beta chain was sequenced in a study of T cells after yellow fever vaccination. Broader study findings: Abundant clonotypes from the bulk population could get into FACS-sorted repertoires as contaminants.

TCR cDNA, made by 5'RACE template switching, carried an added universal primer site and UMIs. Each CDR3 protein is one row after TCRdb ran MiXCR on the 5' RACE reads. The sample records 300,000 or so distinct CDR3 sequences, roughly 8% being singletons. As concerns this clonotype: What it recognizes is unknown.

V dropped 1 base and J dropped 0 bases, with 7 bases sitting between them. Germline-derived CDR1 and CDR2 are DFQATT and SNEGSKA (reference sequence). The CDR3 extends over 15 amino acids. The V and J genes are TRBV20-1 and TRBJ1-6, with D uncertain. This receptor was taken from a man between 18 and 35 years old who received the YFV17D yellow fever vaccine. The sequencing here drew on PBMCs, taken 35 to 50 days after the first yellow fever vaccination. In DNA form, the CDR3 reads TGCAGTGCTAGAGCTGAGAGCTCCTATAATTCACCCCTCCACTTT. Protein: CSARAESSYNSPLHF.